The rows below give T cell receptor beta chains drawn from one sample of a study of cytomegalovirus exposure and HLA in healthy donors. Data came from immunoSEQ multiplex PCR; TCRdb stores just in-frame clones and leaves some out. The sample consists of about 160,000 clones, approximately 80% of them appearing once. The sequenced sample was PBMCs. These receptors all come from a male donor in good health and CMV-seropositive. The CDR3 runs from the conserved cysteine through the conserved F or W. A D gene is named only where the DNA matches it firmly. The listing skips clone size in some rows; elsewhere it reads once, few, many or a size class.

V gene	J gene	clone size	D gene	CDR3 DNA	CDR3 protein
TRBV15	TRBJ2-7	NA	NA	TGTGCCACCAGCAGAGATCGAGACCGGGGGTTGGCCTACGAGCAGTACTTC	CATSRDRDRGLAYEQYF
TRBV5-6	TRBJ2-3	NA	NA	TGTGCCAGCAGCACACAGGAGACAGATACGCAGTATTTT	CASSTQETDTQYF
TRBV6-5	TRBJ2-7	NA	TRBD2	TGTGCCAGCAGTACTAGCGGGTCCACCTACGAGCAGTACTTC	CASSTSGSTYEQYF
TRBV19	TRBJ1-2	few	NA	TGTGCCAGTAGTATAAGGATGTCTACAGGTTATACTGGCTACACCTTC	CASSIRMSTGYTGYTF
TRBV10-3	TRBJ2-6	NA	NA	TGTGCCATCAGTGATCTGACATACAGGACCTCTGGGGCCAACGTCCTGACTTTC	CAISDLTYRTSGANVLTF
TRBV9	TRBJ2-7	NA	TRBD1	TGTGCCAGCAACCCGGGACAGGGCTCCTACGAGCAGTACTTC	CASNPGQGSYEQYF
TRBV5-6	TRBJ2-6	NA	NA	TGTGCCAGCAGTACTCTTTCTGGGGCCAACGTCCTGACTTTC	CASSTLSGANVLTF
TRBV6-5	TRBJ1-2	NA	NA	TGTGCCAGCAGTTACTCGGGCAGTTCCCCGAACTATGGCTACACCTTC	CASSYSGSSPNYGYTF
TRBV2	TRBJ1-5	once	NA	TGTGCCAGCAGTGAAGAATTAGGGGGCAATCAGCCCCAGCATTTT	CASSEELGGNQPQHF
TRBV15	TRBJ1-1	NA	NA	TGTGCCACCAGCAGAAAGAGGGTAATGAACACTGAAGCTTTCTTT	CATSRKRVMNTEAFF
TRBV7-2	TRBJ1-4	NA	NA	TGTGCCAGCAGCTTCTCCCAGGGGACTAATGAAAAACTGTTTTTT	CASSFSQGTNEKLFF
TRBV19	TRBJ2-7	NA	NA	TGTGCCAGTAGTGGGTTCGGAGACTACGAGCAGTACTTC	CASSGFGDYEQYF
TRBV7-9	TRBJ2-7	NA	NA	TGTGCCAGCAGCCAACCAAGGAACTACTACGAGCAGTACTTC	CASSQPRNYYEQYF
TRBV5-1	TRBJ2-7	NA	NA	TGCGCCAGCAGTTTGATACAGGCGGCGGAGCAGTACTTC	CASSLIQAAEQYF
TRBV25-1	TRBJ2-7	once	TRBD1	TGTGCCAGCAGTGGCTCCGGGACAGTAATCTCCTACGAGCAGTACTTC	CASSGSGTVISYEQYF
TRBV2	TRBJ1-4	NA	NA	TGTGCCAGCAGACAAAGGGGCGGTGCCGGAGAAAAACTGTTTTTT	CASRQRGGAGEKLFF
TRBV27	TRBJ1-2	NA	NA	TGTGCCAGCAGTTTTTCGGGAGGATATGGCTACACCTTC	CASSFSGGYGYTF
TRBV7-8	TRBJ1-3	NA	TRBD1	TGTGCCAGCAGCTTCCTCCCCAGGGGGGGAAACACCATATATTTT	CASSFLPRGGNTIYF
TRBV30	TRBJ1-3	once	NA	TGTGCCTGGAGTGTACGACACTCCGGAAACACCATATATTTT	CAWSVRHSGNTIYF
TRBV6-1	TRBJ2-1	once	TRBD1	TGTGCCAGCAGCGAACGGGACAGGGTGTACAATGAGCAATTCTTC	CASSERDRVYNEQFF
TRBV10-3	TRBJ1-2	NA	NA	TGTGCCATCAGTGAGGCGACAGTCTATGGCTACACCTTC	CAISEATVYGYTF
TRBV11-3	TRBJ1-1	NA	NA	TGTGCCAGCAGCTTAGGAGACACTGAAGCTTTCTTT	CASSLGDTEAFF
TRBV9	TRBJ1-4	once	NA	TGTGCCAGCAGCTCGGGCCCCTGGGGAGACAATGAAAAACTGTTTTTT	CASSSGPWGDNEKLFF
TRBV27	TRBJ2-1	NA	NA	TGTGCCAGCAGTTTAAGGCCGGACTTATACAATGAGCAGTTCTTC	CASSLRPDLYNEQFF
TRBV27	TRBJ2-3	NA	TRBD2	TGTGCCAGCAGTTTTACTAGCGCAGATACGCAGTATTTT	CASSFTSADTQYF
TRBV30	TRBJ1-1	NA	NA	TGTGCCTGGAGTCGCGACAGGCCTGAAGCTTTCTTT	CAWSRDRPEAFF
TRBV9	TRBJ2-3	NA	NA	TGTGCCAGCAGCGTAGGAGTGTCGGGCACAGATACGCAGTATTTT	CASSVGVSGTDTQYF
TRBV5-1	TRBJ2-5	few	TRBD2	TGCGCCAGCAGCTCTAGCGGGGGTATCCCAGAGACCCAGTACTTC	CASSSSGGIPETQYF
TRBV21-1	TRBJ2-1	NA	NA	TGTGCCAGCAGCAAAGTGGGGCCCTTTTCCAGGAATGAGCAGTTCTTC	CASSKVGPFSRNEQFF
TRBV5-4	TRBJ2-1	NA	TRBD1	TGTGCCAGCAGCTTGCCCCCCGGGACAGACAATGAGCAGTTCTTC	CASSLPPGTDNEQFF
TRBV2	TRBJ2-2	NA	TRBD1	TGTGCCAGCGGTGGACAGGGTGTCACCGGGGAGCTGTTTTTT	CASGGQGVTGELFF
TRBV11-2	TRBJ1-2	NA	NA	TGTGCCAGCAGCTTAGGTTCCGGCAGGGACTATGGCTACACCTTC	CASSLGSGRDYGYTF
TRBV5-4	TRBJ1-6	NA	TRBD1	TGTGCCAGCAGCTTGGGGGACAGGTTCAACGCCTATAATTCACCCCTCCACTTT	CASSLGDRFNAYNSPLHF
TRBV6-4	TRBJ2-3	NA	NA	TGTGCCAGCAGTGACTCCCAGGGGACTACGGATACGCAGTATTTT	CASSDSQGTTDTQYF
TRBV28	TRBJ1-1	NA	NA	TGTGCCAGCAGTTCGGGACAGAACACTGAAGCTTTCTTT	CASSSGQNTEAFF
TRBV19	TRBJ2-5	NA	TRBD1	TGTGCCAGTACCGGAGGACAGGGGGCCCAAGAGACCCAGTACTTC	CASTGGQGAQETQYF
TRBV6-6	TRBJ2-2	NA	NA	TGTGCCAGCAGTTACCCCCCGACCGGGGAGCTGTTTTTT	CASSYPPTGELFF
TRBV19	TRBJ2-3	NA	TRBD2	TGTGCCAGTAGTGTCACTGGGAGCGGGGCTAGCACAGATACGCAGTATTTT	CASSVTGSGASTDTQYF
TRBV28	TRBJ2-1	few	TRBD2	TGTGCCAGCAGTACACTAGCGGGAGGAGCTAATGAGCAGTTCTTC	CASSTLAGGANEQFF
TRBV6-6	TRBJ2-1	once	NA	TGTGCCAGCAACGGACGGGGGGCCGGGGGTAGGAATGAGCAGTTCTTC	CASNGRGAGGRNEQFF
TRBV14	TRBJ2-7	NA	NA	TGTGCCAGCAGCCAAGATTACCGGGATCTTCACGAGCAGTACTTC	CASSQDYRDLHEQYF